This T cell receptor (beta chain) stems from a study of sequential checkpoint blockade in melanoma. Study in general: Patients were randomized 1:1 to nivolumab-then-ipilimumab or ipilimumab-then-nivolumab first-line. Both treatment sequences were followed by maintenance nivolumab.

TCRdb keeps only in-frame clones here, not all; method: immunoSEQ multiplex PCR. The data show 20,000 or so clones, 73% seen once. Noted treatment: randomized to nivolumab then ipilimumab (arm A) or the reverse (arm B). DNA-damaging chemotherapy had not been given to any patient beforehand. Sorted cells were live CD3+CD8+, lacking CD19 and CD56, from PBMCs. Trimming removed 3 bases from V and 8 bases from J; junction bases left unmatched: 2. This CDR3 region has 13 residues. Per the germline V gene, CDR1 is SEHNR and CDR2 is FQNEAQ (reference sequence). The receptor comes from a human donor with melanoma. The starting material was CD8+ T cells sorted from blood (inferred from file names), obtained from a patient given nivolumab and ipilimumab in sequence. This rearrangement joins TRBV7-9 to TRBJ2-1; 9 positions agree with TRBD1. The CDR3 region has the DNA TGTGCCAGCAGCTTGGGACAGGGCTATGAGCAGTTCTTC. Amino acid sequence: CASSLGQGYEQFF.